This entry features one T cell receptor (beta chain) sequence. The antigen remains undetermined. Each donor's status was that of a healthy bone marrow donor. V shed 1 base and J shed 8 bases, with 13 bases lying between them. CDR3 length: 14 amino acids. The V gene's germline CDR1 is SGHDT and CDR2 YYEEEE. Use of 60 Vbeta and 13 Jbeta primers characterized the PCR. Sequencing was performed with immunoSEQ multiplex PCR; in TCRdb, only in-frame clones are kept and a portion is missing. The sample has some 90,000 clones; around 79% are singletons. The data are from a study of cytomegalovirus exposure and HLA in healthy donors. Broader study findings: Earlier analysis looked at TCR beta V segments, and most were productive about 87% or about 30% of the time.

This receptor was identified in an older woman in good health and CMV-seropositive. The sequencing sample was made of PBMCs. The chain joins TRBV5-6 to TRBJ1-5, with D perhaps matching TRBD1 (5 bases). The CDR3 sequence is CASSLSAGWEPQHF. Here the CDR3 DNA reads TGTGCCAGCAGCTTGTCCGCAGGGTGGGAGCCCCAGCATTTT.